The 18 T cell receptor beta chains presented below share a single source sample, sequenced in a study of beta chain features in type 1 diabetes. The investigators reverse transcribed all of the isolated RNA, so they sequenced expressed TCRB transcripts. TCRdb keeps only in-frame clones here, not all; method: immunoSEQ multiplex PCR. The sample yields hundreds of thousands of clones, roughly 16% seen once. The sequenced material came from naive CD4+ T cells from blood. The receptors shown here come from a man aged 18 to 35 in good health.

The chain carries TRBV9 and TRBJ2-7, with 8 bases lining up with TRBD2. Germline-derived CDR1 and CDR2 are SGDLS and YYNGEE. The V segment lost 3 bases and the J segment 5 bases; nucleotides outside the gene matches: 10. The CDR3 runs to 15 residues. CDR3 DNA sequence: TGTGCCAGCAGCGCCTTCCGGGAGGGGAGGAACGAGCAGTACTTC. Protein: CASSAFREGRNEQYF.

This chain joins TRBV15 and TRBJ1-5; possibly TRBD1 for D (5 bases). CDR1 is LNHNV, CDR2 YYDKDF, per germline (reference sequence). V lost 0 bases and J 5 bases, leaving 11 bases between the germline ends. The CDR3 is 15 amino acids. CDR3 in amino acids: CATSREKGSYQPQHF. The CDR3 bases are TGTGCCACCAGCAGAGAGAAGGGGTCCTATCAGCCCCAGCATTTT.

This clone was seen only once. The chain employs TRBV7-3 and TRBJ1-4; 7 nucleotides align to TRBD1. Trimming cost V 3 bases and J 2 bases; bases outside gene matches: 6. Germline V CDR1 and CDR2: SGHTA, FQGTGA. The CDR3 is 16 amino acids. As DNA, the CDR3 is TGTGCCAGCAGCTTCTGTACAGGGGAGACTAATGAAAAACTGTTTTTT. This encodes CASSFCTGETNEKLFF.

The genes are TRBV10-3 and TRBJ1-1; TRBD1 aligns across 11 bases. J lost 1 base, V lost 7 bases, and 8 bases had no gene match. The CDR3 is made up of 16 amino acids. CDR1 is ENHRY and CDR2 is SYGVKD in the germline V gene. CDR3 nucleotides: TGTGCCATCACCCTAACCGGGACAGGGGGGAACACTGAAGCTTTCTTT. Its translation: CAITLTGTGGNTEAFF.

CDR3 region: CASSFGWDRTNQPQHF. The CDR3 DNA follows: TGTGCCAGCAGTTTTGGGTGGGACAGAACTAATCAGCCCCAGCATTTT. V is TRBV28 and J is TRBJ1-5, with 7 positions matching TRBD1. J was trimmed by 4 bases and V by 3 bases; bases with no gene match: 9. CDR3 size: 16 residues. Germline V CDR1 and CDR2: MDHEN, SYDVKM.

This clone occurred a few times. The chain employs TRBV19 and TRBJ2-7; D perhaps matches TRBD2 (5 bases). This CDR3 has 14 residues. V was clipped by 3 bases and J by 0 bases, with 9 bases between them. Germline-derived CDR1 and CDR2 are LNHDA and SQIVND (reference sequence). The CDR3 nucleotides are TGTGCCAGTAGTATTCGGACTCGCTCCTACGAGCAGTACTTC. Amino acid sequence: CASSIRTRSYEQYF.

The chain links TRBV5-4 to TRBJ2-7, with D perhaps matching TRBD1 (5 bases). The CDR3 runs to 15 residues. Trimming left V 0 bases short and J 6 bases short, with 16 bases between. Germline lookup yields CDR1 SGHNT and CDR2 YYREEE (reference sequence). The CDR3 coding sequence is TGTGCCAGCAGCTTGGGGCAGGGATTTTCCGGCGAGCAGTACTTC. Translating it yields CASSLGQGFSGEQYF.

The V gene is TRBV5-1, the J gene TRBJ1-2, with no clear D. This CDR3 contains 15 residues. V lost 0 bases, J lost 5 bases, and 14 bases lay in between. From germline, CDR1 is SGHRS and CDR2 YFSETQ. DNA for the CDR3: TGCGCCAGCAGCTTGGAGGGCCAGGCTCGGTATGGCTACACCTTC. This translates into CASSLEGQARYGYTF.

This clone was observed a handful of times. The chain combines TRBV27 with TRBJ1-5, with D unclear. The V and J ends lost 5 bases and 4 bases respectively, with 6 bases between them. The CDR3 has 12 amino acids. From germline, CDR1 is MNHEY and CDR2 SMNVEV (reference sequence). CDR3 coding DNA: TGTGCCAGCAGTCTCCCAAATCAGCCCCAGCATTTT. Translation: CASSLPNQPQHF.

The rearrangement joins TRBV9 to TRBJ2-1; 10 nucleotides match TRBD1. The germline CDR1 and CDR2 sequences are SGDLS and YYNGEE. The CDR3 length is 16 residues. With V trimmed by 0 bases and J by 7 bases, 7 bases remained unmatched. The CDR3 spells CASSVAVGQGQNEQFF. The CDR3 DNA sequence: TGTGCCAGCAGCGTAGCTGTGGGACAGGGGCAGAATGAGCAGTTCTTC.

The genes are TRBV7-9 and TRBJ2-3; 7 bases line up with TRBD2. The CDR3 loop spans 16 amino acids. V trimming: 2 bases; J trimming: 5 bases; junction bases outside the gene matches: 10. CDR1 and CDR2 from the germline V gene are SEHNR and FQNEAQ (reference sequence). The CDR3 loop reads CASSLRSGEMVDTQYF. In DNA form, the CDR3 reads TGTGCCAGCAGCTTACGCAGCGGGGAAATGGTAGATACGCAGTATTTT. Full variable domain (outside the CDR3, taken from reference TRBV7-9 and TRBJ2-3): DTGVSQNPRHKITKRGQNVTFRCDPISEHNRLYWYRQTLGQGPEFLTYFQNEAQLEKSRLLSDRFSAERPKGSFSTLEIQRTEQGDSAMYLCASSLRSGEMVDTQYFGPGTRLTVL.

Only a few counts were recorded for this clone. The V call is TRBV15, the J call TRBJ1-1; D may be TRBD1 (5 bases). CDR3 length: 17 residues. V shed 1 base and J shed 1 base, with 16 bases lying between them. CDR1 LNHNV and CDR2 YYDKDF come from the germline V gene (reference sequence). The CDR3 DNA reads TGTGCCACCAGCAGAGGGTTGGGGGGTCTGAGGAACACTGAAGCTTTCTTT. It is translated as CATSRGLGGLRNTEAFF.

Only a few counts were recorded for this clone. The V and J genes are TRBV7-2 and TRBJ2-3, with 7 bases fitting TRBD2. Germline-derived CDR1 and CDR2 are SGHTA and FQGNSA. The CDR3 length is 16 residues. V lost 3 bases, J lost 1 base, and 7 bases stayed unmatched. CDR3 nucleotides: TGTGCCAGCAGCTTGAGGACTAGAAGGGGCACAGATACGCAGTATTTT. Protein product: CASSLRTRRGTDTQYF.

The V gene is TRBV18, the J gene TRBJ1-3; TRBD1 agrees at 9 bases. Germline V CDR1 and CDR2: KGHSH, LQKENI. V shed 2 bases and J 4 bases; nucleotides not matched to a gene: 6. The CDR3 is made up of 16 amino acids. For the CDR3, the DNA is TGTGCCAGCTCACCATTCCGGGACAGGGCAGGAAACACCATATATTTT. It specifies CASSPFRDRAGNTIYF.

The chain combines TRBV7-3 with TRBJ1-2; 11 nucleotides align to TRBD1. The J segment lost 4 bases and the V segment lost 4 bases, leaving 14 bases of the junction unmatched. Germline V gives CDR1 SGHTA, CDR2 FQGTGA. CDR3 size: 18 residues. The CDR3 sequence: CASSYHWTGGAGGYGYTF. CDR3 coding DNA: TGTGCCAGCAGCTACCACTGGACAGGGGGCGCAGGAGGCTATGGCTACACCTTC.

As DNA, the CDR3 is TGTGCTAGTGGTTTGAGTACGGGACCGAAGTTCTACGAGCAGTACTTC. Translation: CASGLSTGPKFYEQYF. The J gene is TRBJ2-7, the V gene TRBV12-5, with D perhaps being TRBD1 or TRBD2 (5 bases each). The CDR3 contains 16 residues. V shed 2 bases and J shed 3 bases, with 17 bases lying between them. Germline CDR1 is LGHNT and CDR2 is FRNRAP.

The chain is built from TRBV30 and TRBJ2-5, with D possibly matching TRBD1 (6 bases). Germline CDR1 GTSNPN, CDR2 SVGIG (reference sequence). The CDR3 loop spans 14 amino acids. V dropped 4 bases and J dropped 2 bases, with 14 bases sitting between them. The CDR3 region is CAWIAQGFQETQYF. CDR3 coding DNA: TGTGCCTGGATCGCCCAGGGGTTTCAAGAGACCCAGTACTTC.

This clone showed up just a few times. The chain links TRBV18 to TRBJ1-6, with D possibly being TRBD1 (6 bases). Germline V gene sequence: CDR1 KGHSH, CDR2 LQKENI. This CDR3 contains 15 residues. Between the trimmed V and J ends, which lost 4 bases and 6 bases, there was a span of 13 bases. The CDR3 DNA reads as TGTGCCAGCTCACTCACAGGGAATGGTAATTCACCCCTCCACTTT. This sequence encodes CASSLTGNGNSPLHF.